Presented here are 18 T cell receptor beta chains from one specimen sequenced in a study of response to subunit inactivated influenza vaccine. One entry per CDR3 protein results from TCRdb running MiXCR on the RT-PCR reads. Found here are about 570,000 distinct CDR3 sequences, 11% of them singletons; the top ten hold 9.5% to 11%. These data also featured in a second study, about T cells expressing NK-cell markers. Per that study: For TCR beta, cDNA was produced by 5'RACE template switching with UMIs.

The specimen was PBMCs from blood, collected on the day of vaccination. The receptors originated from a man aged 45-65 years who received an inactivated influenza vaccine.

This clonotype was seen a handful of times. The rearrangement links TRBV7-2 to TRBJ1-2; 7 bases match TRBD1. The CDR3 extends over 17 amino acids. V shed 5 bases and J 5 bases; nucleotides not matched to a gene: 17. CDR1 and CDR2 from the germline V gene are SGHTA and FQGNSA. The CDR3 sequence is CASSTATGPSLRYGYTF. CDR3 nucleotide sequence: TGTGCCAGCAGCACGGCGACAGGGCCGAGCCTACGGTATGGCTACACCTTC.

This clonotype was seen a handful of times. The chain combines TRBV20-1 with TRBJ2-3, with 9 positions matching TRBD1. The CDR3 covers 15 residues. From germline, CDR1 is DFQATT and CDR2 SNEGSKA (reference sequence). V dropped 6 bases and J dropped 0; count of bases not matched to a gene: 7. CDR3 residues: CSAFTGTGSTDTQYF. For the CDR3, the DNA is TGCAGTGCGTTCACCGGGACAGGGAGCACAGATACGCAGTATTTT.

The V gene is TRBV20-1, the J gene TRBJ2-7; TRBD1 agrees at 8 bases. The CDR3 has 13 amino acids. The J segment lost 2 bases and the V segment lost 5 bases, leaving 5 bases of the junction unmatched. From germline, CDR1 is DFQATT and CDR2 SNEGSKA (reference sequence). In DNA, the CDR3 is TGCAGTGCTGGGGACAGGCCTGCCTACGAGCAGTACTTC. Translated: CSAGDRPAYEQYF.

In this sample, this clonotype turned up many times. This chain links TRBV11-1 with TRBJ2-3; D is perhaps TRBD2 (5 bases). Deletions cut 5 bases from V and 3 bases from J, with 21 bases between. Per germline, CDR1 SGHAT and CDR2 FQDESV (reference sequence). There are 17 residues in the CDR3. CDR3 sequence (DNA): TGTGCCAGCAGCCTACTAAACGGGGTCGGGTCAACAGATACGCAGTATTTT. Residues: CASSLLNGVGSTDTQYF.

This clonotype was observed a handful of times. The J gene is TRBJ2-6, the V gene TRBV9; 7 bases fit TRBD2. Per the germline V gene, CDR1 is SGDLS and CDR2 is YYNGEE. The CDR3 consists of 19 residues. Germline trimming cut 0 bases from V and 0 bases from J; bases unmatched to any gene: 9. CDR3 coding DNA: TGTGCCAGCAGCGTAGCTTCGGGGGGAGCCAACTCTGGGGCCAACGTCCTGACTTTC. Translation gives CASSVASGGANSGANVLTF.

Here the CDR3 DNA reads TGTGCCAGCAGTTCCAGCGGGGGGAAGTTCTACAATGAGCAGTTCTTC. Protein sequence: CASSSSGGKFYNEQFF. V is TRBV2 and J is TRBJ2-1; 9 bases map to TRBD2. The germline V gene has CDR1 SNHLY and CDR2 FYNNEI. The CDR3 is 16 amino acids. V was pared by 5 bases and J by 3 bases, with 8 bases of the junction left unmatched.

A remark on this clonotype: The junction departs from germline at one end; a sequencing error may be responsible. The chain employs TRBV5-1 and TRBJ2-2; 9 nucleotides line up with TRBD2. CDR1 is SGHRS and CDR2 is YFSETQ in the germline V gene. This CDR3 contains 15 residues. The CDR3 region has the DNA TGCGCCAGCAATAGCGGGGGCGCGAACACCTGGGAGCTGTTTTTT. Its protein product is CASNSGGANTWELFF.

This clonotype was recorded a few times. CDR3 DNA sequence: TGCGCCAGCAGCGTCGGCGGGGGGCGGATCGGTGAGCAGTTCTTC. This gives the protein CASSVGGGRIGEQFF. J is TRBJ2-1 and V is TRBV4-1, with 8 bases lining up with TRBD2. Germline CDR1 is MGHRA and CDR2 is YSYEKL. Trimming took 5 bases from V and 9 from J; bases not matched to a gene: 12. This CDR3 has 15 amino acids.

The chain carries TRBV28 and TRBJ1-2, with D unclear. Trimming shortened V by 5 bases and J by 4 bases, and 11 bases separated the two germline ends. This CDR3 comprises 13 residues. The germline CDR1 and CDR2 sequences are MDHEN and SYDVKM. CDR3 in DNA: TGTGCCAGCAGTCTTAAGGAAAGCTATGGCTACACCTTC. It yields the protein CASSLKESYGYTF.

This chain connects TRBV6-2 or TRBV6-3 to TRBJ2-2; TRBD2 matches 7 bases. The CDR3 extends over 16 amino acids. The germline gives CDR1 MNHEY, CDR2 SVGEGT. V was pared by 5 bases and J by 5 bases, with 11 bases of the junction left unmatched. The CDR3 DNA reads TGTGCCAGCAGTATCCTTCTAGCGGCTCTTACCGGGGAGCTGTTTTTT. Protein: CASSILLAALTGELFF.

This clonotype was detected a few times. The chain carries TRBV11-1 and TRBJ2-5; D might be TRBD1 (6 bases). The CDR3 is 18 amino acids. V was clipped by 1 base and J by 4 bases, with 22 bases between them. Germline CDR1 SGHAT, CDR2 FQDESV (reference sequence). CDR3 nucleotides: TGTGCCAGCAGCTTAGGATGGGCAGGGGCAAAAATGGGAGAGACCCAGTACTTC. Protein product: CASSLGWAGAKMGETQYF.

In this sample, this clonotype turned up a few times. V is TRBV29-1 and J is TRBJ2-2, with D perhaps TRBD2 (6 bases). The germline V and J ends were trimmed by 6 bases and 0 bases, with 11 bases remaining between them. Germline V lookup: CDR1 SQVTM, CDR2 ANQGSEA. CDR3 length: 14 amino acids. In DNA form, the CDR3 reads TGCAGCGTCCGGACGGGAGCGAACACCGGGGAGCTGTTTTTT. The encoded protein is CSVRTGANTGELFF.

In its sample, this clonotype was seen many times. The V and J genes are TRBV27 and TRBJ1-6; no firm D call. The CDR3 totals 12 residues. V lost 3 bases to trimming and J lost 3 bases, with 0 bases between them. Looked up from germline, CDR1 is MNHEY and CDR2 is SMNVEV (reference sequence). CDR3 in amino acids: CASSFYNSPLHF. The CDR3 nucleotides read TGTGCCAGCAGTTTCTATAATTCACCCCTCCACTTT.

The J gene is TRBJ2-3, the V gene TRBV20-1; TRBD2 agrees at 8 bases. The germline CDR1 and CDR2 sequences are DFQATT and SNEGSKA (reference sequence). This CDR3 has 14 residues. V was pared by 3 bases and J by 0 bases, with 2 bases of the junction left unmatched. The CDR3 DNA sequence: TGCAGTGCTAGCGAGCGGGGGAGCACAGATACGCAGTATTTT. This sequence encodes CSASERGSTDTQYF.

This clonotype was seen more than once but under ten times. Germline is not matched at one junction end, which may reflect a read error. This chain connects TRBV7-9 to TRBJ1-2, with no clear D. The CDR3 extends over 12 amino acids. The germline gives CDR1 SEHNR, CDR2 FQNEAQ (reference sequence). The CDR3 region is CASSRISRIDSF. The CDR3 nucleotides read TGTGCCAGCAGCCGGATATCTAGGATCGACTCCTTC. Variable domain in full (rest from reference TRBV7-9 and TRBJ1-2): DTGVSQNPRHKITKRGQNVTFRCDPISEHNRLYWYRQTLGQGPEFLTYFQNEAQLEKSRLLSDRFSAERPKGSFSTLEIQRTEQGDSAMYLCASSRISRIDSFGSGTRLTVV.

This clonotype came up a few times. The gene calls are TRBV27 and TRBJ2-7, with 8 bases that match TRBD2. V trimming: 2 bases; J trimming: 2 bases; junction bases outside the gene matches: 5. This CDR3 is built from 15 residues. The germline CDR1 and CDR2 sequences are MNHEY and SMNVEV (reference sequence). The CDR3 loop is CASSLTLGLAYEQYF. The CDR3 region has the DNA TGTGCCAGCAGTTTAACTTTGGGACTAGCCTACGAGCAGTACTTC.

This clonotype turned up a few times. The chain employs TRBV9 and TRBJ2-5; D remains ambiguous. Germline assignment: CDR1 SGDLS and CDR2 YYNGEE. The CDR3 loop spans 14 amino acids. V lost 0 bases and J lost 4, with 10 bases in between. In nucleotides, the CDR3 is TGTGCCAGCAGCGTAGACTACCCACCAGAGACCCAGTACTTC. This sequence encodes CASSVDYPPETQYF.

This clonotype occurred many times. This sequence joins TRBV3-1 and TRBJ2-5, with D tentatively TRBD1 (5 bases). This CDR3 has 15 amino acids. Per germline, CDR1 LGHDT and CDR2 YNNKEL (reference sequence). V was pared by 3 bases and J by 3 bases, with 14 bases between. The CDR3 sequence: CASSQDGGAEETQYF. In DNA, the CDR3 is TGTGCCAGCAGCCAGGATGGTGGGGCCGAAGAGACCCAGTACTTC.